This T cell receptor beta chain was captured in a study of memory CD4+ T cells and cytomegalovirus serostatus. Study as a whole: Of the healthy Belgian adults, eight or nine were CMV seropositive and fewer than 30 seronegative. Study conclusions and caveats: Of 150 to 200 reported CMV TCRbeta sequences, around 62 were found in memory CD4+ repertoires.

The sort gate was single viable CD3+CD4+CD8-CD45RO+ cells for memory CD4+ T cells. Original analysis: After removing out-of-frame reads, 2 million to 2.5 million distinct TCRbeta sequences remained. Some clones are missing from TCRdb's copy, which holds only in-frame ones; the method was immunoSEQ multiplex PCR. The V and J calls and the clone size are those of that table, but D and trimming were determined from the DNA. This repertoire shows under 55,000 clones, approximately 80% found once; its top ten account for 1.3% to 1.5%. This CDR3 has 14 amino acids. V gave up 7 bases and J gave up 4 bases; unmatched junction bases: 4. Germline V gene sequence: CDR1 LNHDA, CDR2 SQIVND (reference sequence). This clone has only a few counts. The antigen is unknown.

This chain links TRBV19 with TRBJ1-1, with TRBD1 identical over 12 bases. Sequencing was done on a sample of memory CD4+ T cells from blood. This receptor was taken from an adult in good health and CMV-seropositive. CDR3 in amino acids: CASTGTGGTTEAFF. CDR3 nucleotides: TGTGCCAGTACCGGGACAGGGGGCACCACTGAAGCTTTCTTT. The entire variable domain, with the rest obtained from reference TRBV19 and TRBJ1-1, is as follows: DGGITQSPKYLFRKEGQNVTLSCEQNLNHDAMYWYRQDPGQGLRLIYYSQIVNDFQKGDIAEGYSVSREKKESFPLTVTSAQKNPTAFYLCASTGTGGTTEAFFGQGTRLTVV.